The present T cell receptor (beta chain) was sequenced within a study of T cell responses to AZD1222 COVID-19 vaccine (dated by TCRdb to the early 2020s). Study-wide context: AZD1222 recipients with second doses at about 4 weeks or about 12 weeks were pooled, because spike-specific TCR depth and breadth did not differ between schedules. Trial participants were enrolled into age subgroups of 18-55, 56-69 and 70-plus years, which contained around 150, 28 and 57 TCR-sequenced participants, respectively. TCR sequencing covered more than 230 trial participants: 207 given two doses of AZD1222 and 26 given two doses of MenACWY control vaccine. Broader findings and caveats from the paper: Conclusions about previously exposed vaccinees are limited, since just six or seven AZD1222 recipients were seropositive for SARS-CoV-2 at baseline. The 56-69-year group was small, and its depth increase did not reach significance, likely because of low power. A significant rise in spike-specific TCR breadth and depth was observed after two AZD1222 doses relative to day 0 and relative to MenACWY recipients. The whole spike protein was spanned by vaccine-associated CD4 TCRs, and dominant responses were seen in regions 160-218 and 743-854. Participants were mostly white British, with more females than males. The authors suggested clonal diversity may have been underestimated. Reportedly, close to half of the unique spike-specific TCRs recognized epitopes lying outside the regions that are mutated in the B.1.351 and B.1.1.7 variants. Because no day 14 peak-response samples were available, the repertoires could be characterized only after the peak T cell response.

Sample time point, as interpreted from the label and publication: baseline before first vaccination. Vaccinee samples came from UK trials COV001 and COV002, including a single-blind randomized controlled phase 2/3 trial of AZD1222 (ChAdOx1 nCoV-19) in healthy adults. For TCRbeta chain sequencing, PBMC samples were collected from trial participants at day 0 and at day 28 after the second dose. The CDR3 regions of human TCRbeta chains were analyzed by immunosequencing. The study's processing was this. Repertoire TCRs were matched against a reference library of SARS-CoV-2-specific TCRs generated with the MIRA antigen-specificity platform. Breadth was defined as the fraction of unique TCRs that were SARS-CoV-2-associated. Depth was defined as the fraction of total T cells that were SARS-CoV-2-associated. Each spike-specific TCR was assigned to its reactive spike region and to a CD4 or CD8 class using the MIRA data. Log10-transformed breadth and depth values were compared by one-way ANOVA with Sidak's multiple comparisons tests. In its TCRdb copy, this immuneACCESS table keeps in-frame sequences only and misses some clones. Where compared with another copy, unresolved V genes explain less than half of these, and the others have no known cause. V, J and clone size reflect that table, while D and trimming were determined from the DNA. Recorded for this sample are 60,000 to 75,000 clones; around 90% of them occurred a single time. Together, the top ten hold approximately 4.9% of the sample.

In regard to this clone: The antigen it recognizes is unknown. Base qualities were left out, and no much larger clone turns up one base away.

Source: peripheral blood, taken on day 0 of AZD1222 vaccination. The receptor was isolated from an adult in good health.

Here the CDR3 is given as CASSYGADGANVLTF. The nucleotide sequence is TGTGCCAGCAGTTACGGGGCGGACGGGGCCAACGTCCTGACTTTC. Recombination linked TRBV6-5 to TRBJ2-6; TRBD1 might be the D gene, on 5 matching bases. V loses 2 bases of germline sequence and J loses 4 bases, and the interval between the two ends is 9 bases. The germline V gene yields MNHEY for CDR1 and SVGAGI for CDR2. The cysteine opens and the phenylalanine closes a CDR3 of 15 amino acids. The DNA shown is the 45-base CDR3, in frame from base 1.